The clone carrying this TCR beta chain was counted between two and nine times. V was clipped by 1 base and J by 7 bases, with 10 bases between them. The germline gives CDR1 SEHNR, CDR2 FQNEAQ (reference sequence). The CDR3 runs 13 residues. The record originates from a study of beta chain features in type 1 diabetes. Sequencing targeted expressed TCRB transcripts, as all isolated RNA had been reverse transcribed. TCRdb's copy holds only in-frame clones and misses some; the assay was immunoSEQ multiplex PCR. The sample holds about 620,000 clones, around a sixth seen once. Sequencing was done on a sample of naive CD4+ T cells from blood. This chain uses TRBV7-9 with TRBJ1-2, with D unresolved. The TCR originated in a young man in good health. CDR3 DNA: TGTGCCAGCAGCTTAGATCGGCCGCTTGGCTACACCTTC. Protein product: CASSLDRPLGYTF.